The 2 T cell receptor beta chains reported below all come from one sample, sequenced in a study of molecular identifiers for immune sequencing clone quantification. TCRdb fed the PCR reads into MiXCR, producing one record per CDR3 protein. The repertoire has approximately 40,000 distinct CDR3 sequences, about a quarter of them found once; the top ten carry around 0.89%. Sequencing was carried out using naive CD8+ T cells from blood, with Jurkat cell RNA spiked in. Subset described: FACS-sorted CD8+CD4-CCR7+CD45RA+ naive T cells. The source of these receptors is a human donor in good health. Some libraries in this study had Jurkat cell RNA spiked in.

As concerns this clonotype: Relative to the germline gene, one junction end is altered; a read error may explain this. This chain joins TRBV4-3 and TRBJ1-1; TRBD1 is a possible D gene (5 bases). There are 15 residues in the CDR3. Germline CDR1 LGHNA, CDR2 YSLEER. For the CDR3, the DNA is TGCGCCAGCGGCCAAGATTCAGGGCGAAAGACTGAAGCTTTCTTT. This encodes CASGQDSGRKTEAFF.

This clonotype came up once. The V gene is TRBV19, the J gene TRBJ2-1, with a tentative D call TRBD1 (5 bases). V gave up 4 bases and J gave up 4 bases, with 20 bases separating them. CDR1 and CDR2 (germline): LNHDA, SQIVND (reference sequence). This CDR3 has 17 residues. CDR3 protein: CASSSFSVYQGYNEQFF. The CDR3 DNA is TGTGCCAGTAGTAGTTTTTCGGTTTATCAGGGATACAATGAGCAGTTCTTC.